This T cell receptor beta chain is from a study of blood T cell repertoires in COVID-19 (dated by TCRdb to the early 2020s). Context from the whole study: The collaborator samples originated in the United States, Italy and Spain and spanned the acute and convalescent phases of COVID-19. Nearly every sample came with metadata listing a de-identified subject ID, COVID-19 status, age in years and sex. A freely available public database, intended as a resource for researchers studying the immune response to SARS-CoV-2, is where the repertoires were released. HLA class I and class II types, where available, came from metadata supplied by the sample provider rather than from assay-based typing. The prospective study material was composed of cDNA or gDNA derived from T cells, B-cell-depleted T cells, or PBMCs. The samples were drawn from two sources: the first 160 participants of the ongoing ImmuneRACE study, and 1,200 or so subjects contributed by 6 global collaborators. Deeply sampled blood TCRbeta repertoires from subjects exposed to, actively infected with, or recovered from COVID-19 were included in the dataset.

TCRbeta CDR3 regions were amplified from genomic DNA by means of the immunoSEQ Assay, a bias-controlled multiplex PCR. The authors' pipeline ran thus. The number of nucleated cells in each sample was estimated by amplification of reference gene primers within the assay. To quantify the absolute abundance of each unique TCRbeta CDR3 rearrangement, sequence reads were collapsed and filtered. For each sample, productive Simpson clonality was calculated as the square root of Simpson's diversity index over productive rearrangements. TCRdb retrieved this table from immuneACCESS and kept in-frame rearrangements only. Not all clones are present; in checked studies, unresolved V genes account for under half, and no reason is known for the remainder. V and J calls and clone size are as listed in that table; D and trimming were resolved from the DNA. The sample records some 160,000 clones, roughly 93% of which are singletons. About 4.9% of the sample lies in the top ten.

The CDR3, from cysteine to phenylalanine, totals 14 residues. The only DNA kept is the CDR3, 42 bases in frame from the first base. The V and J ends are trimmed by 1 base and 0 bases, leaving 5 bases between them. The germline V gene encodes CDR1 SGDLS and CDR2 YYNGEE. One collaborating source in Seattle enrolled patients while the patients were actively infected and followed the patients over time throughout the course of disease. The collaborating institutions used their own protocols to collect whole blood in K2EDTA tubes. For TCRbeta analysis, collaborator samples were shipped as frozen whole blood, as isolated PBMCs, or as DNA extracted from either sample type. Study-wide findings and limitations: The quantity of clinical and demographic metadata differed by source and by participant and was supplied without curation.

To note about this clone: This receptor's antigen is unknown. No much larger clone is present one base from it, and per-base qualities are unavailable. This specimen includes other DNA sequences encoding the same CDR3.

The clonotype originates from a young man with COVID-19, enrolled during active disease. Sequencing was done on a sample of peripheral blood. In this chain, TRBV9 is recombined with TRBJ2-1; the D gene lacks a confident call. The DNA is as follows: TGTGCCAGCAGCGTATCGAGCTCCTACAATGAGCAGTTCTTC. This encodes CASSVSSSYNEQFF.